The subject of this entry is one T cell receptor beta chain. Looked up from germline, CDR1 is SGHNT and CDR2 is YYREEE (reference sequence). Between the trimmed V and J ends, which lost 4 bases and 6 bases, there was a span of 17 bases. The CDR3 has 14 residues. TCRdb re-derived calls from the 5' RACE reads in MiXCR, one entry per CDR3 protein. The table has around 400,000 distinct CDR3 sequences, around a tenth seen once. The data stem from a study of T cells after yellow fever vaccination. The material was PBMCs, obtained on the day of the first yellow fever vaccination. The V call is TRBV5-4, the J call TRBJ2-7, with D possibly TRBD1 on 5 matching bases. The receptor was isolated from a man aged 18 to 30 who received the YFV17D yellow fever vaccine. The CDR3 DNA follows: TGTGCCAGCAGCCCAGACAGCGACCCCCGCGAGCAGTACTTC. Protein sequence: CASSPDSDPREQYF. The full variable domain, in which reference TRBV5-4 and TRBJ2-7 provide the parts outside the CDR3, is ETGVTQSPTHLIKTRGQQVTLRCSSQSGHNTVSWYQQALGQGPQFIFQYYREEENGRGNFPPRFSGLQFPNYSSELNVNALELDDSALYLCASSPDSDPREQYFGPGTRLTVT.